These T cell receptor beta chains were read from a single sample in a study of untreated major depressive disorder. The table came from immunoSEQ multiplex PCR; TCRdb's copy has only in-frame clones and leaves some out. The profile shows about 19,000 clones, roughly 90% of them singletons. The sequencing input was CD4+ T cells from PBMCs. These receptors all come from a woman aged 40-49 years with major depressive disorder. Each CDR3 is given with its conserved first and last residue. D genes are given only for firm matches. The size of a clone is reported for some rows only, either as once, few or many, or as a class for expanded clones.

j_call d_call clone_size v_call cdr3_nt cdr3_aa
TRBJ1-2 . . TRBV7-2 TGTGCCAGCAGCCCGCCTGGGGACAACTATGGCTACACCTTC CASSPPGDNYGYTF
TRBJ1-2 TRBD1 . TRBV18 TGTGCCAGCTCACGCGGGACAGACTATGGCTACACCTTC CASSRGTDYGYTF
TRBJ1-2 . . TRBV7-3 TGTGCCAGCAGACTACGGGGTGGCTACACCTTC CASRLRGGYTF
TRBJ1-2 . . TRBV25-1 TGTGCCAGCAGGGACATCAGTTATGGCTACACCTTC CASRDISYGYTF
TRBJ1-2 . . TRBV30 TGTGCCTGGAGTGTATTCAGACAGAACTATGGCTACACCTTC CAWSVFRQNYGYTF
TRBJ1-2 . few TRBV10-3 TGTGCCATCAGTGAGGACTCAGACTATGGCTACACCTTC CAISEDSDYGYTF
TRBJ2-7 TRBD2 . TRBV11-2 TGTGCCAGCAGCTTAGATGGCGGGGGGCGATCCTACGAGCAGTACTTC CASSLDGGGRSYEQYF
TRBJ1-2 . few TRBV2 TGTGCCAGCAGTGAAGCAAACCGGGGGAGGCGTACCTTC CASSEANRGRRTF
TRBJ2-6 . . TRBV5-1 TGCGCCAGCAGCTTGGCCCAGGGTGCCGGGGCCAACGTCCTGACTTTC CASSLAQGAGANVLTF
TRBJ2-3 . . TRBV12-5 TGTGCTAGTGGTTTTGTTGGTGCGACAGATACGCAGTATTTT CASGFVGATDTQYF
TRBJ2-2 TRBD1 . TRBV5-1 TGCGCCAGCAACAGGGGGAACACCGGGGAGCTGTTTTTT CASNRGNTGELFF